This T cell receptor (beta chain) was profiled in a study of neurological immune-mediated disorders. V lost 1 base, J lost 5 bases, and 14 bases lay in between. This CDR3 has 15 amino acids. CDR1 and CDR2 (germline): LNHDA, SQIVND (reference sequence). TCRdb fed the 5' RACE reads into MiXCR, producing one record per CDR3 protein. Among fewer than 20,000 distinct CDR3 sequences listed, 27% were seen once. This chain joins TRBV19 and TRBJ2-5, with a tentative D call TRBD1 (5 bases). The source of this sequence is a middle-aged man with HTLV-1-associated myelopathy (HAM/TSP). Specimen: PBMCs. Here the CDR3 DNA reads TGTGCCAGTAGTATAGGGGGCAGGACCAGCGAGACCCAGTACTTC. Amino acid sequence: CASSIGGRTSETQYF.